These 17 T cell receptor beta chains were sequenced from one sample in a study of blood T cell repertoires in COVID-19. Some clones are missing from TCRdb's copy, which holds only in-frame ones; the method was immunoSEQ multiplex PCR. Of 250,000 or so clones detected, more than 75% appear once; the ten largest clones hold about 8.8%. Input material: peripheral blood. These receptors all stem from a man aged 40-49 years with active or convalescent COVID-19.

The chain couples TRBV7-6 to TRBJ1-6, with D hard to call. This CDR3 region has 16 residues. V was trimmed by 5 bases and J by 3 bases, leaving 14 bases between them. Per germline, CDR1 SGHVS and CDR2 FNYEAQ. CDR3 nucleotide sequence: TGTGCCAGCAGCCCCGCGGATCACAACTATAATTCACCCCTCCACTTT. Its protein is CASSPADHNYNSPLHF.

The gene calls are TRBV5-1 and TRBJ1-4; 10 nucleotides align to TRBD1. The CDR3 totals 14 residues. V lost 5 bases and J lost 6; bases outside the gene matches: 4. Germline lookup yields CDR1 SGHRS and CDR2 YFSETQ. The CDR3 sequence: CASSTGTGDEKLFF. CDR3 bases: TGCGCCAGCAGTACCGGGACAGGGGATGAAAAACTGTTTTTT.

J is TRBJ2-5 and V is TRBV5-1, with TRBD2 matching 9 bases. The CDR3 covers 16 residues. The V gene's germline CDR1 is SGHRS and CDR2 YFSETQ. J lost 4 bases, V lost 0 bases, and 7 bases had no gene match. In DNA, the CDR3 is TGCGCCAGCAGCTTGGGGTCGGCTAGCGGGGTAGAGACCCAGTACTTC. Residues: CASSLGSASGVETQYF.

The gene calls are TRBV4-2 and TRBJ1-1; 8 bases align to TRBD1. Per the germline V gene, CDR1 is LGHNA and CDR2 is YNFKEQ. V shed 1 base, J shed 1 base, and the junction held 8 bases outside the gene matches. This CDR3 is built from 17 residues. CDR3 in DNA: TGTGCCAGCAGCCAAGTAACAGGGGGAAAAAAGAACACTGAAGCTTTCTTT. It translates to CASSQVTGGKKNTEAFF.

This chain links TRBV6-1 with TRBJ2-7; D is ambiguous. CDR1 and CDR2 from the germline V gene are MNHNS and SASEGT. This CDR3 has 15 amino acids. Trimming shortened V by 0 bases and J by 7 bases, and 16 bases separated the two germline ends. In nucleotides, the CDR3 is TGTGCCAGCAGTGAAGCCGGGTCCGCTGTGGAAGAGCAGTACTTC. This translates into CASSEAGSAVEEQYF.

The V and J genes are TRBV6-5 and TRBJ1-1, with 7 positions matching TRBD1. With 9 bases clipped from V and 4 bases from J, the junction kept 8 bases outside the gene matches. Per the germline V gene, CDR1 is MNHEY and CDR2 is SVGAGI. CDR3 length equals 13 residues. In DNA form, the CDR3 reads TGTGCCAGTATAGACAGGGTCTCCACTGAAGCTTTCTTT. It yields the protein CASIDRVSTEAFF.

The chain couples TRBV30 to TRBJ2-3; the D gene is possibly TRBD2 (5 bases). V shed 0 bases and J shed 4 bases, with 11 bases lying between them. This CDR3 contains 14 residues. Germline CDR1 and CDR2: GTSNPN and SVGIG (reference sequence). The CDR3: CAWSVLGRPDTQYF. Written as DNA, the CDR3 is TGTGCCTGGAGTGTCTTGGGGAGACCAGATACGCAGTATTTT.

This chain uses TRBV27 with TRBJ1-4, with D perhaps TRBD1 (6 bases). The germline gives CDR1 MNHEY, CDR2 SMNVEV (reference sequence). Trimming cost V 6 bases and J 3 bases, with 11 bases left between them. This CDR3 is 14 amino acids long. The CDR3 protein is CASSLTGSNEKLFF. Here the CDR3 DNA reads TGTGCCAGCAGCCTTACAGGGTCTAATGAAAAACTGTTTTTT.

This chain joins TRBV11-3 and TRBJ2-3; TRBD2 agrees at 8 bases. The V and J ends lost 1 base and 1 base, in that order; junction bases with no gene match: 13. Germline loops: CDR1 SGHNT, CDR2 YENEEA. The CDR3 has 19 amino acids. Here the CDR3 DNA reads TGTGCCAGCAGCTTAGGATTTGGCGGGAGGTTACTAGGCACAGATACGCAGTATTTT. As protein: CASSLGFGGRLLGTDTQYF.

The rearrangement uses TRBV13 and TRBJ2-1; maybe TRBD1 (5 bases). The CDR3 has 13 amino acids. Germline CDR1 reads PRHDT; CDR2 reads FYEKMQ (reference sequence). The V end lost 2 bases, the J end lost 5 bases, and 7 bases lay between the germline ends. This CDR3 is CASSLQGNNEQFF. CDR3 nucleotide sequence: TGTGCCAGCAGCTTACAGGGAAACAATGAGCAGTTCTTC.

The chain combines TRBV5-5 with TRBJ1-5; 8 bases map to TRBD1. Per the germline V gene, CDR1 is SGHKS and CDR2 is YYEKEE (reference sequence). J gave up 0 bases and V 6 bases, and 11 bases lay outside the gene matches. This CDR3 spans 17 amino acids. For the CDR3, the DNA is TGTGCCAGCACCGAGGGCGACAGGGGCCTTAGCAATCAGCCCCAGCATTTT. It encodes CASTEGDRGLSNQPQHF.

The rearrangement links TRBV6-5 to TRBJ2-3, with D possibly being TRBD2 (5 bases). V lost 5 bases and J 1 base, leaving 13 bases between the germline ends. The germline V gene encodes CDR1 MNHEY and CDR2 SVGAGI. The CDR3 sequence is 15 residues long. The CDR3 loop is CASSRNGLGTDTQYF. The CDR3 bases are TGTGCCAGCAGTCGGAATGGACTGGGCACAGATACGCAGTATTTT.

The rearrangement uses TRBV29-1 and TRBJ2-7, with D hard to call. V gave up 5 bases and J gave up 5 bases, with 13 bases separating them. The CDR3 runs 12 residues. Looked up from germline, CDR1 is SQVTM and CDR2 is ANQGSEA. CDR3 nucleotides: TGCAGCGTTAGGAGTCGCTGGGACGAGCAGTACTTC. Translated, it gives CSVRSRWDEQYF.

In its sample, this clone was seen once. This chain uses TRBV19 with TRBJ2-7, with D uncertain. Trimming cost V 5 bases and J 5 bases, with 16 bases left between them. Per the germline V gene, CDR1 is LNHDA and CDR2 is SQIVND (reference sequence). CDR3 length: 14 residues. This CDR3 is CASSPSGHRDEQYF. CDR3 in DNA: TGTGCCAGTAGTCCCTCGGGTCATCGGGACGAGCAGTACTTC.

J is TRBJ2-1 and V is TRBV27; D perhaps matches TRBD2 (5 bases). CDR3 length equals 17 residues. Germline-derived CDR1 and CDR2 are MNHEY and SMNVEV (reference sequence). V lost 6 bases, J lost 4 bases, and 22 bases lay in between. DNA for the CDR3: TGTGCCAGCAGCTCATCGGGGAGCTCCCTCTATTACAATGAGCAGTTCTTC. Translated, it gives CASSSSGSSLYYNEQFF.

The chain joins TRBV11-2 to TRBJ1-5, with D unclear. The germline V gene encodes CDR1 SGHAT and CDR2 FQNNGV. The CDR3 is 15 residues long. V lost 5 bases and J lost 4, with 15 bases in between. The CDR3 region has the DNA TGTGCCAGCAGCCGAGACTTGACCGGAAATCAGCCCCAGCATTTT. Translation gives CASSRDLTGNQPQHF.

The chain combines TRBV2 with TRBJ1-2; D remains ambiguous. CDR1 SNHLY and CDR2 FYNNEI come from the germline V gene. Trimming left V 0 bases short and J 8 bases short, with 13 bases between. This CDR3 spans 14 amino acids. CDR3 bases: TGTGCCAGCAGTGAAGCGCGCGGCCGGAGGGGCTACACCTTC. Amino acid sequence: CASSEARGRRGYTF.